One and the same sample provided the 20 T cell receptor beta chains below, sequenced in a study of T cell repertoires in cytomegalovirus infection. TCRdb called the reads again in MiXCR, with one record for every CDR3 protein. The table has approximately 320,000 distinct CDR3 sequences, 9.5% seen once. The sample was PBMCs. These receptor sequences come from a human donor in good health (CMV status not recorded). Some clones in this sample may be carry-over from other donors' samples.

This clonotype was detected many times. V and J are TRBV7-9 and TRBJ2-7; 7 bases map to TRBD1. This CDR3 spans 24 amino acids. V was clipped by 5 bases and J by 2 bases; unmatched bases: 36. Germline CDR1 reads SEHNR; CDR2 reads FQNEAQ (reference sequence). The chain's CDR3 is CASSPSNPGVETTEGGRGTYEQYF. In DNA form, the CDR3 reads TGTGCCAGCAGCCCATCAAATCCTGGGGTGGAGACGACCGAAGGGGGCAGAGGAACCTACGAGCAGTACTTC.

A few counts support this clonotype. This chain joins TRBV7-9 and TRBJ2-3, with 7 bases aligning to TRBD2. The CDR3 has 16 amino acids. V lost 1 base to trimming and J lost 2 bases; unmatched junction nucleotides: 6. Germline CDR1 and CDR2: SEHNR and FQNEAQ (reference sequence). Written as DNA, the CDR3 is TGTGCCAGCAGCTTAGATACTAGCGCTTTCACAGATACGCAGTATTTT. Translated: CASSLDTSAFTDTQYF.

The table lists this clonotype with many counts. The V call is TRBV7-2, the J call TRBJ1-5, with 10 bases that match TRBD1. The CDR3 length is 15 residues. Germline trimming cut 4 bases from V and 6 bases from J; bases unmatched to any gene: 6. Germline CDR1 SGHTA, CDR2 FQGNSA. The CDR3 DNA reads TGTGCCAGCAGCTCTGCCGGGACAGGGGTTCAGCCCCAGCATTTT. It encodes CASSSAGTGVQPQHF.

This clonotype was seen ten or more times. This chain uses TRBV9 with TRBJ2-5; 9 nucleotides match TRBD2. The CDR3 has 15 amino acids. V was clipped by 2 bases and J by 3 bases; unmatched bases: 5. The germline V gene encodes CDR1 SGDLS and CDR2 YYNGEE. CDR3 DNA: TGTGCCAGCAGCGTGAGAGCGGGGGGTAAAGAGACCCAGTACTTC. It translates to CASSVRAGGKETQYF.

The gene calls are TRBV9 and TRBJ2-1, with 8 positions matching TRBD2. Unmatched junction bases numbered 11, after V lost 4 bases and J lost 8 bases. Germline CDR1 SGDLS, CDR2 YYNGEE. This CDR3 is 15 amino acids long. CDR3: CASSLHPGGVDEQFF. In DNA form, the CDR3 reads TGTGCCAGCAGCCTTCACCCGGGGGGGGTCGATGAGCAGTTCTTC.

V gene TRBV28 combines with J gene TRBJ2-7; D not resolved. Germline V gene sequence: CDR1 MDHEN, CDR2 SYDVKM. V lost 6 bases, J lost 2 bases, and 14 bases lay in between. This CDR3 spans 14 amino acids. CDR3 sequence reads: CASRTPLTTYEQYF. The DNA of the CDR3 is TGTGCCAGCAGAACCCCACTAACGACCTACGAGCAGTACTTC.

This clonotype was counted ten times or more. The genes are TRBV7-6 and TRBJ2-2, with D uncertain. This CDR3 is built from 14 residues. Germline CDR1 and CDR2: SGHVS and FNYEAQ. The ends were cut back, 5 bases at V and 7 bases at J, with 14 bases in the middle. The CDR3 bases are TGTGCCAGCAGCCCTAAACTTACTGGCGGGGAGCTGTTTTTT. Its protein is CASSPKLTGGELFF.

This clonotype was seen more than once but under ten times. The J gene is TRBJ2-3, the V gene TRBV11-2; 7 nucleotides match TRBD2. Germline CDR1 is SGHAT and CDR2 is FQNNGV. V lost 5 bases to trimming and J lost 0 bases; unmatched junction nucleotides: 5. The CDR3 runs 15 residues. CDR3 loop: CASSLRTSSTDTQYF. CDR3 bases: TGTGCCAGCAGCCTCCGGACTAGTAGCACAGATACGCAGTATTTT.

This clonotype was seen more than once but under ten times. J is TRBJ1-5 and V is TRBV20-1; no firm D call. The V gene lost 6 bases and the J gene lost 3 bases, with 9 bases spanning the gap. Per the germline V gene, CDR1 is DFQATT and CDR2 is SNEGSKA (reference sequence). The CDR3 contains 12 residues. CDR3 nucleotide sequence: TGCAGTGCCCGGGAGGCCAATCAGCCCCAGCATTTT. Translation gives CSAREANQPQHF.

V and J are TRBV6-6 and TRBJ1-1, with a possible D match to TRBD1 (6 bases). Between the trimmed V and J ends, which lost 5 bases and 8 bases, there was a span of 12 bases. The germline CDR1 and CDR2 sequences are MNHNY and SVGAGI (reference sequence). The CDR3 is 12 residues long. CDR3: CASSPGELEAFF. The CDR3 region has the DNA TGTGCCAGCAGTCCAGGGGAACTGGAAGCTTTCTTT.

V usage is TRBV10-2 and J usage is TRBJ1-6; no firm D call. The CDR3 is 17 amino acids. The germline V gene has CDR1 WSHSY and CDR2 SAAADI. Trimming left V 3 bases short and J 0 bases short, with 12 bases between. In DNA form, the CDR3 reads TGCGCCAGCAGTGAAAGGAGGGCTAGCTCCTATAATTCACCCCTCCACTTT. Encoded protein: CASSERRASSYNSPLHF.

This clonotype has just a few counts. CDR3 DNA sequence: TGTGCCAGCAGCTTAGTCGGGCGGCCTATGAACACTGAAGCTTTCTTT. It encodes CASSLVGRPMNTEAFF. The chain is built from TRBV7-2 and TRBJ1-1; D remains unclear. Germline V lookup: CDR1 SGHTA, CDR2 FQGNSA. V shed 1 base and J shed 0 bases, with 12 bases lying between them. The CDR3 consists of 16 residues.

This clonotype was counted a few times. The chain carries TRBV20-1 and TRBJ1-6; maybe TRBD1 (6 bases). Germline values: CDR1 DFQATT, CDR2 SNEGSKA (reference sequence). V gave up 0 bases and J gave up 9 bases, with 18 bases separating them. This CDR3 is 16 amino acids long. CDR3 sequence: CSARDIGIRGGSPLHF. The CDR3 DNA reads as TGCAGTGCTAGAGATATAGGGATCAGGGGTGGTTCACCCCTCCACTTT.

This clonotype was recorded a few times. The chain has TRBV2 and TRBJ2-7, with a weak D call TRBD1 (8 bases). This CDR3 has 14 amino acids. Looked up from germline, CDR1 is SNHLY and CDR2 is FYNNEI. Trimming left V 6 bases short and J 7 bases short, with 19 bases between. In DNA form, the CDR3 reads TGTGCCAGCAGAGGACAGGGAGGGACAGTAGAGCAGTACTTC. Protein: CASRGQGGTVEQYF.

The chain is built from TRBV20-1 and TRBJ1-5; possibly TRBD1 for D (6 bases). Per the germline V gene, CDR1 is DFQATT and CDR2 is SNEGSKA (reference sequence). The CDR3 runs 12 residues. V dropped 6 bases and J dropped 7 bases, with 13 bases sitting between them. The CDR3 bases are TGCAGTGCCACCCCCGGGGGCCAGCCCCAGCATTTT. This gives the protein CSATPGGQPQHF.

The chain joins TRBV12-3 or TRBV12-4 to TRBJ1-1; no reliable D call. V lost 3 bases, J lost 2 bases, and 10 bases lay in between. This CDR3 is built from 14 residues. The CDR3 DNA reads TGTGCCAGCAGTTTTGTGGCGATCAACACTGAAGCTTTCTTT. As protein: CASSFVAINTEAFF.

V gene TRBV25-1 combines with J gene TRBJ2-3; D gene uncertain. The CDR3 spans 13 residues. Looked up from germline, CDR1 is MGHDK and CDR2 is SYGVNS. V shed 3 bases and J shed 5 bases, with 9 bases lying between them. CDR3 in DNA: TGTGCCAGCAGTGAGGGCTGGGGAGATACGCAGTATTTT. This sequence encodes CASSEGWGDTQYF.

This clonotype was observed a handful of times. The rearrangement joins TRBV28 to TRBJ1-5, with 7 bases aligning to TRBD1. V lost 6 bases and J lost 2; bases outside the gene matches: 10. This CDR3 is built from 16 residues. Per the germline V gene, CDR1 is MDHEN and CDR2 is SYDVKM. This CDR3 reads CASRSHRGNGNQPQHF. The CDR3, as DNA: TGTGCCAGCAGAAGCCACAGGGGAAACGGCAATCAGCCCCAGCATTTT.

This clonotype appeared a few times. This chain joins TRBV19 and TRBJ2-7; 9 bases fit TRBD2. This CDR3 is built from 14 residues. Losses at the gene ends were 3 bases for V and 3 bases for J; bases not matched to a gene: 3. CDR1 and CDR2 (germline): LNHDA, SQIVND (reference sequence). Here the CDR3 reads CASSISSGSYEQYF. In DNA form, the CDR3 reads TGTGCCAGTAGTATCAGTAGCGGGAGCTACGAGCAGTACTTC.

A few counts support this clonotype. CDR3 DNA sequence: TGCAGTGCTAGAGCCATCTCCCCAGGGGGCGGGAGCTATGGCTACACCTTC. Residues: CSARAISPGGGSYGYTF. The chain employs TRBV20-1 and TRBJ1-2; 8 bases match TRBD1. Germline V lookup: CDR1 DFQATT, CDR2 SNEGSKA (reference sequence). The CDR3 is 17 amino acids. V shed 1 base, J shed 4 bases, and the junction held 14 bases outside the gene matches.